This T cell receptor (beta chain) was recorded in a study of blood T cell repertoires in COVID-19. For the study at large: Sources were T cells, B-cell-depleted T cells, or PBMCs; the material itself was cDNA or gDNA.

This CDR3 spans 13 amino acids. Germline-derived CDR1 and CDR2 are MGHDK and SYGVNS. V was trimmed by 6 bases and J by 3 bases, leaving 12 bases between them. Assay used: immunoSEQ multiplex PCR; TCRdb lists only in-frame clones, some missing. Here the sample spans roughly 300,000 clones, approximately 84% being singletons. This study enrolled people aged roughly 18 to 90 from about two dozen US geographic areas. Each recovered donor of Cohort 3 presented with two negative PCRs, clearance, or symptom resolution. Sequencing was performed on PBMCs or T cells enriched from blood (not recorded which). The chain uses TRBV25-1 and TRBJ2-7, with TRBD2 as a possible D gene (6 bases). The source of this sequence is a woman aged 18-29 years who had recovered from COVID-19. In nucleotides, the CDR3 is TGTGCCAGCAGGCGTCAGGGACTCTACGAGCAGTACTTC. Amino acids: CASRRQGLYEQYF.